Listed here are 5 T cell receptor beta chains from one sample, sequenced in a study of blood T cells in healthy people across ages. Alongside a J-beta primer mix, a sample-barcoded 5' primer served in a second PCR lasting roughly 7 to 12 cycles. Using its own MiXCR run on the 5' RACE reads, TCRdb lists one record per CDR3 protein. The table shows fewer than 1,200,000 distinct CDR3 sequences, with under 30% occurring only once. This sample was shared with a second study, whose subject was T cells of mothers and their children.

Sequenced sample: blood. These receptor sequences come from a girl aged 2 to 9 in good health.

The V gene is TRBV4-3, the J gene TRBJ2-3; no clear D. This CDR3 spans 15 amino acids. CDR1 LGHNA and CDR2 YSLEER come from the germline V gene. Trimming took off 5 bases at V and 0 bases at J, with 12 bases between the two ends. The DNA for the CDR3 is TGCGCCAGCAGCTATGGCCTTCAGAGCACAGATACGCAGTATTTT. Its protein product is CASSYGLQSTDTQYF.

This clonotype was recorded a few times. V is TRBV7-9 and J is TRBJ1-4; 7 bases are a match to TRBD1. V lost 4 bases and J lost 8; bases outside the gene matches: 10. Germline assignment: CDR1 SEHNR and CDR2 FQNEAQ (reference sequence). The CDR3 totals 15 residues. CDR3 residues: CASSSNRDRDEKLFF. CDR3 coding DNA: TGTGCCAGCAGCTCGAACCGGGACAGAGACGAAAAACTGTTTTTT.

This clonotype was observed once. The chain has TRBV19 and TRBJ2-7, with TRBD2 matching over 8 bases. CDR3 length equals 15 residues. The germline V gene has CDR1 LNHDA and CDR2 SQIVND (reference sequence). V lost 1 base, J lost 7 bases, and 9 bases stayed unmatched. DNA of the CDR3: TGTGCCAGTAGTATAGGAGCGGGGGTTTCGGGAGAGCAGTACTTC. Amino acid sequence: CASSIGAGVSGEQYF.

This clonotype was seen more than once but under ten times. V gene TRBV6-5 combines with J gene TRBJ1-2, with D perhaps TRBD1 (5 bases). This CDR3 comprises 17 residues. Germline V gives CDR1 MNHEY, CDR2 SVGAGI. Trimming left V 0 bases short and J 5 bases short, with 19 bases between. CDR3 nucleotides: TGTGCCAGCAGTTACTCTTTTTCGTTACGGGGGGGTTATGGCTACACCTTC. Translating it yields CASSYSFSLRGGYGYTF.

The sample holds a few counts of this clonotype. This chain links TRBV20-1 with TRBJ1-2, with 7 bases identical to TRBD1. Trimming cost V 5 bases and J 6 bases; bases outside gene matches: 15. Germline V gene sequence: CDR1 DFQATT, CDR2 SNEGSKA (reference sequence). The CDR3 totals 15 residues. CDR3 sequence (DNA): TGCAGTGCTCGAGGGGAGGGGGCCCCTTTTCATGGCTACACCTTC. It specifies CSARGEGAPFHGYTF.